The clone carrying this TCR beta chain was counted a single time. Its antigen is as yet unknown. Researchers ran immunoSEQ v3.0 at survey level. Per-sample TRB depth target: about 40,000-55,000 T-cell genomes. The table came from immunoSEQ multiplex PCR; TCRdb's copy has only in-frame clones and leaves some out. This sample has about 26,000 clones, with around 79% found just once. V was pared by 3 bases and J by 3 bases, with 20 bases between. Germline V CDR1 and CDR2: SGHDN, FVKESK. This CDR3 region has 17 residues. Every participant gave one or more pre-ART and two or more post-ART PBMC samples. The data originate from a study of long-term antiretroviral therapy in people with HIV. Findings of the study overall: Every time point showed a repertoire led by clones expanded before ART. The study collected no data on ART adherence, viral resistance or therapy changes.

Sequencing was performed on unsorted PBMCs, taken 1.1 years before starting antiretroviral therapy. The TCR originated in a woman aged 30 to 39 with HIV. The J gene is TRBJ2-5, the V gene TRBV14; tentatively, D is TRBD2 (6 bases). This chain's CDR3 is CASSHKSGTELKETQYF. The CDR3 DNA sequence: TGTGCCAGCAGCCATAAATCCGGGACTGAACTAAAAGAGACCCAGTACTTC.